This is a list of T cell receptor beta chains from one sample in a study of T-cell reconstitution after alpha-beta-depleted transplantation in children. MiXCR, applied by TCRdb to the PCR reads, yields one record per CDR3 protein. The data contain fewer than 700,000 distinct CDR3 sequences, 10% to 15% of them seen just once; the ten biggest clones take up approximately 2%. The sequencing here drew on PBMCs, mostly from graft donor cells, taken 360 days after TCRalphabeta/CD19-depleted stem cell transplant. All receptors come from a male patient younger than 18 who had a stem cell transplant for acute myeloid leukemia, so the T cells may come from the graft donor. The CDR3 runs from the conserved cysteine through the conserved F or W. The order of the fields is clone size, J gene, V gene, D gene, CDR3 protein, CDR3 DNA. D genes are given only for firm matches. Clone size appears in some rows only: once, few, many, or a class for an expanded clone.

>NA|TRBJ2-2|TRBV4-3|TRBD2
CASSSRAGAVGELFF
TGCGCCAGCAGCTCTCGAGCGGGAGCTGTTGGGGAGCTGTTTTTT
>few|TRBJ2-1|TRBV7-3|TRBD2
CASSLSAGVNYNEQFF
TGTGCCAGCAGCTTATCCGCGGGAGTTAACTACAATGAGCAGTTCTTC
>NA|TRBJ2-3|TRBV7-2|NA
CAGGLGAVHSTDTQYF
TGTGCCGGGGGGCTAGGAGCGGTACATAGCACAGATACGCAGTATTTT
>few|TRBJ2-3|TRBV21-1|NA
CASSKAKDTQYF
TGTGCCAGCAGCAAAGCAAAAGATACGCAGTATTTT
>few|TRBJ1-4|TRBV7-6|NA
CASSFSTPTNEKLFF
TGTGCCAGCAGCTTTAGTACGCCAACTAATGAAAAACTGTTTTTT
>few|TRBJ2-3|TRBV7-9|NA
CASSGRVRTDTQYF
TGTGCCAGCAGCGGCAGGGTCCGCACAGATACGCAGTATTTT
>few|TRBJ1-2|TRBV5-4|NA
CASSAGRNYGYTF
TGTGCCAGCAGCGCGGGACGGAACTATGGCTACACCTTC
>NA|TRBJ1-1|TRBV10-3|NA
CAIRDKENTEAFF
TGTGCCATCAGGGACAAAGAGAACACTGAAGCTTTCTTT
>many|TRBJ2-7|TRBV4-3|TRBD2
CASSRVAGGGTYEQYF
TGCGCCAGCAGCCGAGTAGCGGGAGGGGGGACCTACGAGCAGTACTTC
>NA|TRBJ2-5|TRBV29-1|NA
CSAGFVVGGETQYF
TGCAGCGCGGGATTCGTCGTAGGGGGAGAGACCCAGTACTTC
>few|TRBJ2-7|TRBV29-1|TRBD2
CSVMGLGNYEQYF
TGCAGCGTGATGGGACTAGGAAACTACGAGCAGTACTTC
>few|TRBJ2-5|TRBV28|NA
CASRFGGVETQYF
TGTGCCAGCAGGTTCGGGGGCGTAGAGACCCAGTACTTC
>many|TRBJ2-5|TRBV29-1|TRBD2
CSVGGGEGETQYF
TGCAGCGTTGGCGGTGGGGAGGGAGAGACCCAGTACTTC
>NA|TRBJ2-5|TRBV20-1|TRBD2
CSASGLAGPTGAQETQYF
TGCAGTGCTAGCGGACTAGCGGGCCCCACTGGGGCACAAGAGACCCAGTACTTC
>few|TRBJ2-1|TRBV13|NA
CASQDSNINEQFF
TGTGCCAGCCAGGATAGCAATATCAATGAGCAGTTCTTC
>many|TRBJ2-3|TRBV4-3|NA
CASSQDYRSTDTQYF
TGCGCCAGCAGCCAAGATTATCGCAGCACAGATACGCAGTATTTT
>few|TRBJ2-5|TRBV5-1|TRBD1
CASSFGQGTETQYF
TGCGCCAGCAGCTTTGGACAGGGGACGGAGACCCAGTACTTC
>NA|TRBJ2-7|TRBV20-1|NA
CSAPGGTGYEQYF
TGCAGTGCCCCAGGTGGAACGGGGTACGAGCAGTACTTC
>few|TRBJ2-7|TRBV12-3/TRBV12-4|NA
CASRSDRPQTYEQYF
TGTGCCAGCAGATCAGACAGGCCCCAGACCTACGAGCAGTACTTC
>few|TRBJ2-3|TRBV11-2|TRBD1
CASSLERTRPGQGITDTQYF
TGTGCCAGCAGCTTAGAGCGGACCCGACCGGGACAGGGGATCACAGATACGCAGTATTTT
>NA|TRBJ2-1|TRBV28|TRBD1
CASSLRDRGLVSISYNEQFF
TGTGCCAGCAGTTTACGGGACAGGGGGTTGGTATCAATCTCCTACAATGAGCAGTTCTTC
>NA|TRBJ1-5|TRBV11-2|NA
CASSLGGPNQPQHF
TGTGCCAGCAGCTTGGGAGGCCCCAATCAGCCCCAGCATTTT
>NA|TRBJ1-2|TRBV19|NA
CASYSPGDARNNYGYTF
TGTGCCAGTTATTCGCCAGGGGATGCCCGCAATAACTATGGCTACACCTTC
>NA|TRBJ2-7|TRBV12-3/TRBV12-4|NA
CASSFGGRTYYEQYF
TGTGCCAGCAGTTTCGGGGGGCGAACGTATTACGAGCAGTACTTC
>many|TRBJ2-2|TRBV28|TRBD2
CASSWGLAGVGTGELFF
TGTGCCAGCAGTTGGGGACTAGCGGGAGTGGGCACCGGGGAGCTGTTTTTT
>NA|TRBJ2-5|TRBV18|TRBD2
CASSPLGTSGSVTQYF
TGTGCCAGCTCACCACTTGGGACTAGCGGGAGTGTGACCCAGTACTTC
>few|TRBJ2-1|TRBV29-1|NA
CSVGAGLNEQFF
TGCAGCGTTGGGGCAGGGCTCAATGAGCAGTTCTTC
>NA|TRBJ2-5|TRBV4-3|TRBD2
CASSRGLAGGPAQYF
TGCGCCAGCAGCCGCGGACTAGCGGGAGGGCCGGCCCAGTACTTC
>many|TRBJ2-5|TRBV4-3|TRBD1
CASSQGMTGGQETQYF
TGCGCCAGCAGCCAAGGGATGACAGGGGGCCAAGAGACCCAGTACTTC
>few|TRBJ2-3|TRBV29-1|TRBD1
CSVSTRGRGDTQYF
TGCAGCGTCTCAACCAGGGGGCGGGGAGATACGCAGTATTTT
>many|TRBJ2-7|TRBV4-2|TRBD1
CASSQDYGQGGYEQYF
TGTGCCAGCAGCCAAGATTATGGACAGGGGGGATACGAGCAGTACTTC
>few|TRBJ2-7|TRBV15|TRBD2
CATSSRGLAYEQYF
TGTGCCACCAGCAGTAGGGGACTAGCCTACGAGCAGTACTTC
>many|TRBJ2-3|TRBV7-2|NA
CASSLDARSDTQYF
TGTGCCAGCAGCTTAGACGCGAGGTCCGATACGCAGTATTTT
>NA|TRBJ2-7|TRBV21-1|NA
CASSKAKGPAHTYEQYF
TGTGCCAGCAGCAAAGCTAAGGGTCCGGCTCACACCTACGAGCAGTACTTC
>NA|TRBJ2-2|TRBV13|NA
CASRQRGIYSGELFF
TGTGCCAGCAGACAACGGGGTATTTATTCCGGGGAGCTGTTTTTT
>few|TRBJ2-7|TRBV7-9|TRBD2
CASSLSGGLAGVNYEQYF
TGTGCCAGCAGCCTATCTGGGGGACTAGCGGGAGTTAACTACGAGCAGTACTTC
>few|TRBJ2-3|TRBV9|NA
CASSVGPEDTQYF
TGTGCCAGCAGCGTAGGGCCGGAGGATACGCAGTATTTT